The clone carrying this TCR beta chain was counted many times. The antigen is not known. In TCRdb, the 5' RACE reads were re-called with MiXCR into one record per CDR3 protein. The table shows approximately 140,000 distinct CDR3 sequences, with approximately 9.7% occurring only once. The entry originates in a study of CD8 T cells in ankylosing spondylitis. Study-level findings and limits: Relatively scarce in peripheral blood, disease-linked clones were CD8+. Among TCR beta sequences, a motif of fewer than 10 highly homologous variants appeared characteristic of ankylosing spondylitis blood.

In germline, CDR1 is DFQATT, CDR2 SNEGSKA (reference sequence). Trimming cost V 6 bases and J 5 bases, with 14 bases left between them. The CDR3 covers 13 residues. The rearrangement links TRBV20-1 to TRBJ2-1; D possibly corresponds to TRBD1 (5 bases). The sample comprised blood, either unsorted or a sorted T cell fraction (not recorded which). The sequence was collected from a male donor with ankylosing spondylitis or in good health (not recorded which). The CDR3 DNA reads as TGCAGTGCAGACTCCAGGGTACACAATGAGCAGTTCTTC. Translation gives CSADSRVHNEQFF.